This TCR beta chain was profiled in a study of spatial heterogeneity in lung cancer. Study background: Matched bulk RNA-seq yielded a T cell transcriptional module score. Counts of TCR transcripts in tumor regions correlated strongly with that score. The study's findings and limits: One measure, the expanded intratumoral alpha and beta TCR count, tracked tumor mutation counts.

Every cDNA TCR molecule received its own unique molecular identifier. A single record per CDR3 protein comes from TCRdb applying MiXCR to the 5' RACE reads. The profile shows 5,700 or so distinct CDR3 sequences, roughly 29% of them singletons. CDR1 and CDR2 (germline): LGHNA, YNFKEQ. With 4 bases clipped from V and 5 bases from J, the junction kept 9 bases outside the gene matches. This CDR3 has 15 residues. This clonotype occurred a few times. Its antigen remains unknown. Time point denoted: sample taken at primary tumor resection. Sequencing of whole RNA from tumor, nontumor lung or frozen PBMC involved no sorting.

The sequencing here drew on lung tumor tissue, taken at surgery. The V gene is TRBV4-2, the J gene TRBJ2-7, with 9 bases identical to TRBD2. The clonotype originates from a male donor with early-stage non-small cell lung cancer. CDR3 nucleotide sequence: TGTGCCAGCAGCCCTGTGAGCGGGAGGATGAACGAGCAGTACTTC. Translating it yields CASSPVSGRMNEQYF.